This T cell receptor (beta chain) was captured by sequencing in a study of shared clonotypes between healthy human individuals (dated by TCRdb to 2018 to 2020). Concerning the study at large: The cohort included a few men and a couple of women between 18 and 49 years of age. For each donor, three plates each were used for CD4 naive and CD4 memory, two plates were used for CD8 naive, and one plate was used for CD8 memory. The study deeply sequenced blood TCR repertoires of several healthy adults to estimate repertoire size and the extent of clonotype sharing between individuals. To increase sequencing depth and limit assay-specific biases, different laboratories used diverse techniques to prepare libraries and sequence TCR repertoires. Per donor, leukapheresis produced somewhere between about 0.94 and 8.9 billion PBMCs. Study-wide conclusions, independent of this receptor: Incomplete sequencing was indicated by rarefaction of sorted-subset datasets, despite the large sequencing depth. Across a handful of donors, about 5% of naive CD4, approximately 4% of naive CD8, around 2.5% of memory CD4, and under 0.45% of memory CD8 clonotypes were shared. Higher generation probabilities were observed for clonotypes shared by all four sorted-subset donors than for non-shared clonotypes. Based on pairwise subsampling, the degree of clonotype sharing among donors was expected to be affected by sequencing depth. Sampling was restricted to blood, and TCR repertoires in tissue are likely to differ from TCR repertoires in blood. Estimated clonotype richness was generally larger for naive than for memory subsets. Because the study included a small number of donors, the genetic and exposure-history diversity represented was limited.

Concerning this clone: Its antigen has not been determined. Base qualities are not at hand, and no much larger clone is one base apart.

TCR CDR3 regions were amplified from genomic DNA by multiplex PCR using the deep immunoSEQ assay. Extracted genomic DNA from each cell subset was spread evenly across all wells of several immunoSEQ 96-well plates, with each plate serving as a replicate. For sorted subsets, approximately 210 ng genomic DNA, equal to 25,000 to 35,000 T cell genomes, was loaded into each replicate PCR. Purified libraries were quantified with a Qubit 3.0 fluorometer, sized on a Bioanalyzer 2100, and re-quantified with the KAPA Library Quantification kit. A separate single-read 150-cycle Illumina NextSeq 550 flow cell was used to sequence each immunoSEQ 96-well plate. In the original analysis: Because only junctional sequences without quality scores were contained in the immunoSEQ output, filtering matching that applied to full-length reads could not be performed. Sequences were annotated with PyIR, a Python wrapper for IgBLAST v1.9, and V/J genes and CDR3 were assigned using IMGT germline references. Reads were filtered out if the reads had weak V/J assignments (E-value above 1e-6), no CDR3, stop codons, out-of-frame junctions, or ambiguous translated residues. V3J clonotypes were defined by identical inferred V gene, J gene, and CDR3 amino acid sequence. The percentage overlap between two repertoires was calculated by dividing the number of shared unique clonotypes by the size of the smaller repertoire. RTK rarefaction, the Chao1 estimator, and Recon v2.1 estimates of unobserved clonotypes were used to assess repertoire richness. Generation probabilities for all TCRbeta clonotypes obtained by the gDNA method from a handful of donors were computed using OLGA. In its TCRdb copy, this immuneACCESS table keeps in-frame sequences only and misses some clones. Where compared with another copy, unresolved V genes explain less than half of these, and the others have no known cause. V and J calls plus clone size are reproduced from that table; the DNA served to infer D and trimming. For this sample the table gives roughly 2.2 million clones, of which more than 85% were detected only once. About 0.41% of the sample belongs to the ten largest clones.

V lost 3 bases and J lost 6 bases, and the count of bases not matched to a germline gene is 12. The CDR3 goes from the cysteine to the phenylalanine over 17 residues. The sequence is cut down to CDR3 DNA, 51 bases in frame from base 1. The germline V gene sets CDR1 to MDHEN and CDR2 to SYDVKM. Donors were healthy HIV-negative adults with no recently reported acute infections or vaccinations. Every donor was a Caucasian adult residing in Nashville, Tennessee, USA. CD4+ T cells were enriched by magnetic negative selection; naive cells were then positively selected on CD45RA, and the negative fraction formed the memory subset. Blood was obtained by leukapheresis, after which PBMCs were separated by Ficoll-Histopaque density gradient centrifugation and cryopreserved in liquid nitrogen vapor phase. Analytical flow cytometry was used to check the purity and quantity of every magnetically sorted T cell population. Genomic DNA was isolated from each sorted fraction and quantified by UV absorbance on a Nanodrop 2000c.

Specimen: naive CD4+ T cells from PBMCs. The cell subset or site label for this specimen denotes: CD45RA+ positively selected. This TCR was recovered from a man younger than 30 in good health. Some clones in this sample may be carry-over from other donors' samples. This chain joins TRBV28 to TRBJ2-1; the junction holds 9 bases that match TRBD2. For the CDR3, the sequence is CASSLILGAGGINEQFF. The DNA is as follows: TGTGCCAGCAGTTTGATCCTCGGAGCGGGAGGTATCAATGAGCAGTTCTTC.